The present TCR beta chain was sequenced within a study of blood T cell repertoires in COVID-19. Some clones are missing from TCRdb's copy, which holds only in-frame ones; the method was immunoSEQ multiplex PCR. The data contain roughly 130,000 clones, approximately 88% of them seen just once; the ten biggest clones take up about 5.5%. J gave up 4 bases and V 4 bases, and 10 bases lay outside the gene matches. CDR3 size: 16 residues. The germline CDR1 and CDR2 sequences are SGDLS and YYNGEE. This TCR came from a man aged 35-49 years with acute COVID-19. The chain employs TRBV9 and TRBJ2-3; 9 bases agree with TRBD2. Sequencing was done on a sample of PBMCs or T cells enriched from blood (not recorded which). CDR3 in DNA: TGTGCCAGCAGCCTTCGGGCGGGGGGGCAGTCAGATACGCAGTATTTT. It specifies CASSLRAGGQSDTQYF.